Given below is one TCR beta chain in context. The antigen is undetermined. Trimming removed 1 base at V and 9 bases at J, with 16 bases between. This CDR3 spans 15 amino acids. CDR1 and CDR2 (germline): MNHEY, SVGAGI. The data belong to a study of T cell responses to AZD1222 COVID-19 vaccine. Study-level points and caveats: At baseline, just a handful of AZD1222 recipients tested seropositive.

Produced via immunoSEQ multiplex PCR; TCRdb's table is partial and in-frame only. The sample yields roughly 150,000 clones, about 87% seen once. The rearrangement links TRBV6-5 to TRBJ1-5, with TRBD1 as a possible D gene (6 bases). The TCR was taken from an adult in good health. The material sequenced was peripheral blood, taken on day 0 of AZD1222 vaccination. Here the CDR3 reads CASSYLGGLEGPQHF. In DNA form, the CDR3 reads TGTGCCAGCAGTTACTTAGGGGGGTTAGAAGGGCCCCAGCATTTT.